This is a list of T cell receptor beta chains from one sample in a study of T cell responses to AZD1222 COVID-19 vaccine. Using immunoSEQ multiplex PCR, the repertoire was profiled, and TCRdb retains in-frame clones only, with some absent. The sample carries 90,000 to 150,000 clones, approximately 85% recorded once. Sample: peripheral blood, taken on day 0 of AZD1222 vaccination. These receptors came from an adult in good health. The conserved cysteine and the conserved F or W are not part of the CDR3 here.

len	v_gene	j_gene	CDR3aa
11	TRBV19	TRBJ2-3	ATIGTDTDTQY
12	TRBV19	TRBJ1-1	ATQDGTGHTEAF
13	TRBV4-2	TRBJ1-1	ASSQEGGFGSAAF
11	TRBV2	TRBJ2-7	ASIFSLTYEQY
9	TRBV3-1/TRBV3-2	TRBJ2-2	ASRLGGELF
11	TRBV28	TRBJ1-3	AIKSGIGNTIY
13	TRBV6-5	TRBJ2-2	ASSLGQVNTGELF
12	TRBV28	TRBJ2-4	ASSLYRSKNIQY
11	TRBV7-9	TRBJ1-2	ASSSAGSYGYT
13	TRBV7-8	TRBJ1-6	ASSLQGGGNSPLH
10	TRBV30	TRBJ2-7	AWSLRDFEQY
15	TRBV9	TRBJ2-1	ASSEASGTSGLGEQF
12	TRBV7-2	TRBJ2-7	ASSGSRANYEQY
15	TRBV27	TRBJ1-1	ASRPTGQGVLGTEAF
9	TRBV7-2	TRBJ1-4	ASSASGEVF
11	TRBV11-3	TRBJ2-7	ASSLMTEYEQY
12	TRBV5-1	TRBJ1-2	ASSKDRGPAGYT
14	TRBV5-5	TRBJ2-1	ASSKLGGDGLTEQF
13	TRBV6-5	TRBJ1-6	ASSSLGGLNSPLH
12	TRBV18	TRBJ2-7	ASSPGTSYYEQY
13	TRBV7-2	TRBJ1-6	ASSAVTSVNSPLH
12	TRBV20-1	TRBJ1-6	SASRQGLNSPLH
10	TRBV28	TRBJ1-2	ATPTPTGGYT
13	TRBV3-1/TRBV3-2	TRBJ2-7	ASSQGRTVVHEQY
11	TRBV14	TRBJ1-2	ASSQGGQYGYT
13	TRBV2	TRBJ2-3	ASILSGASTDTQY
15	TRBV3-1/TRBV3-2	TRBJ1-4	ASSLQRGFATNEKLF
15	TRBV6-2/TRBV6-3	TRBJ2-7	ASSYSGTSGGSYEQY
10	TRBV28	TRBJ1-5	ASSLLGQPQH
14	TRBV27	TRBJ1-1	ASTPRRGLGNTEAF
13	TRBV28	TRBJ1-5	VSSSGRELNQPQH
13	TRBV7-2	TRBJ2-7	ASSPVSSGGYEQY
10	TRBV29-1	TRBJ1-1	SVSGGPSEAF
12	TRBV28	TRBJ1-4	ASSFGAYKVELF
13	TRBV5-1	TRBJ2-2	ASSPGQGNTGELF
11	TRBV7-8	TRBJ1-1	ASSLRDRDHAF
10	TRBV12-1	TRBJ2-7	ASSPKDGNSY
12	TRBV7-6	TRBJ1-2	ASSLDVGANGYT
11	TRBV19	TRBJ2-1	ASTAGGWDEQF
11	TRBV19	TRBJ1-1	ASAPGRGTEAF
13	TRBV6-5	TRBJ1-2	ASSYNRGRNYGYT
15	TRBV7-9	TRBJ1-1	ASSLAGTRDGRTEAF
14	TRBV7-2	TRBJ1-2	ASSFVGTGLGGGYT
13	TRBV7-2	TRBJ2-3	ASSFVTGRADTQY
12	TRBV27	TRBJ1-4	ASSLGTAPEKLF
11	TRBV11-2	TRBJ2-2	ASSLHQTGELF
10	TRBV7-3	TRBJ2-1	ASSPGGNEQF